The rows below give T cell receptor beta chains drawn from one sample of a study of blood T cell repertoires in COVID-19. The assay was immunoSEQ multiplex PCR, and TCRdb's table has in-frame clones only and misses some. This table has around 150,000 clones, roughly 93% appearing once. The sample taken for sequencing was peripheral blood. All receptors come from a woman between 50 and 59 years old with acute or convalescent COVID-19. The CDR3 runs from the conserved cysteine through the conserved F or W. A D gene is named only where the DNA matches it firmly. Clone size is stated in some rows and not others, as once, few, many or a class when expanded.

v_gene: TRBV7-9; j_gene: TRBJ2-7; d_gene: NA; abundance: NA; CDR3aa: CASSSLTGAGEQYF; CDR3nt: TGTGCCAGCAGCTCGCTCACAGGGGCGGGGGAGCAGTACTTC
v_gene: TRBV5-1; j_gene: TRBJ1-3; d_gene: NA; abundance: NA; CDR3aa: CASREGGNTIYF; CDR3nt: TGCGCCAGCCGGGAGGGTGGAAACACCATATATTTT
v_gene: TRBV7-9; j_gene: TRBJ1-6; d_gene: NA; abundance: NA; CDR3aa: CASSPKGPGWDSPLHF; CDR3nt: TGTGCCAGCAGCCCGAAGGGTCCAGGGTGGGATTCACCCCTCCACTTT
v_gene: TRBV5-1; j_gene: TRBJ1-1; d_gene: NA; abundance: NA; CDR3aa: CASSYSRRNTEAFF; CDR3nt: TGCGCCAGCAGCTATTCTAGGAGGAACACTGAAGCTTTCTTT
v_gene: TRBV7-3; j_gene: TRBJ1-2; d_gene: NA; abundance: NA; CDR3aa: CASSPGPYNYGYTF; CDR3nt: TGTGCCAGCAGCCCAGGGCCGTATAACTATGGCTACACCTTC
v_gene: TRBV30; j_gene: TRBJ1-1; d_gene: NA; abundance: once; CDR3aa: CAWSPADFLKDMNTEAFF; CDR3nt: TGTGCCTGGAGCCCAGCGGATTTCCTAAAGGATATGAACACTGAAGCTTTCTTT
v_gene: TRBV7-9; j_gene: TRBJ2-5; d_gene: NA; abundance: NA; CDR3aa: CASSFLFVSDRQETQYF; CDR3nt: TGTGCCAGCAGCTTCTTATTCGTGTCAGACAGACAAGAGACCCAGTACTTC
v_gene: TRBV15; j_gene: TRBJ2-1; d_gene: NA; abundance: NA; CDR3aa: CATSSSPLRGEAGNEQFF; CDR3nt: TGTGCCACCAGCAGCAGCCCCCTTCGCGGGGAGGCTGGCAATGAGCAGTTCTTC
v_gene: TRBV12-3/TRBV12-4; j_gene: TRBJ2-7; d_gene: NA; abundance: once; CDR3aa: CASSSIYEQYF; CDR3nt: TGTGCCAGCAGTTCTATCTACGAGCAGTACTTC
v_gene: TRBV28; j_gene: TRBJ1-1; d_gene: NA; abundance: NA; CDR3aa: CASSSIGLGRGYEAFF; CDR3nt: TGTGCCAGCAGTTCCATAGGCTTAGGCAGGGGATATGAAGCTTTCTTT
v_gene: TRBV11-2; j_gene: TRBJ1-4; d_gene: TRBD1; abundance: NA; CDR3aa: CASSPRGRESEKLFF; CDR3nt: TGTGCCAGCAGCCCAAGGGGGCGGGAAAGTGAAAAACTGTTTTTT
v_gene: TRBV5-4; j_gene: TRBJ1-1; d_gene: NA; abundance: NA; CDR3aa: CASSLDSAGNTEAFF; CDR3nt: TGTGCCAGCAGCTTGGATTCGGCAGGGAACACTGAAGCTTTCTTT
v_gene: TRBV5-1; j_gene: TRBJ1-3; d_gene: NA; abundance: NA; CDR3aa: CASSLQAPPGNTIYF; CDR3nt: TGCGCCAGCAGCTTACAGGCTCCTCCTGGAAACACCATATATTTT
v_gene: TRBV7-6; j_gene: TRBJ1-2; d_gene: NA; abundance: NA; CDR3aa: CASSLGDMGAYGYTF; CDR3nt: TGTGCCAGCAGCTTAGGGGACATGGGTGCCTATGGCTACACCTTC
v_gene: TRBV4-1; j_gene: TRBJ1-6; d_gene: TRBD1; abundance: NA; CDR3aa: CASSQVGTGPGFNSPLHF; CDR3nt: TGCGCCAGCAGCCAAGTGGGGACAGGGCCAGGGTTTAATTCACCCCTCCACTTT
v_gene: TRBV5-4; j_gene: TRBJ1-1; d_gene: NA; abundance: NA; CDR3aa: CASSSGDTEAFF; CDR3nt: TGTGCCAGCAGCTCGGGGGACACTGAAGCTTTCTTT
v_gene: TRBV28; j_gene: TRBJ1-4; d_gene: NA; abundance: NA; CDR3aa: CASSLLSLSTTNEKLFF; CDR3nt: TGTGCCAGCAGTTTATTGAGCCTCTCCACAACTAATGAAAAACTGTTTTTT
v_gene: TRBV18; j_gene: TRBJ1-6; d_gene: NA; abundance: NA; CDR3aa: CASSPQMTVSNSPLHF; CDR3nt: TGTGCCAGCTCACCACAAATGACAGTCAGTAATTCACCCCTCCACTTT
v_gene: TRBV29-1; j_gene: TRBJ1-2; d_gene: TRBD1; abundance: NA; CDR3aa: CSVLGQGGGYTF; CDR3nt: TGCAGCGTATTAGGACAGGGGGGTGGCTACACCTTC
v_gene: TRBV4-3; j_gene: TRBJ2-2; d_gene: NA; abundance: once; CDR3aa: CASSGPGSGELFF; CDR3nt: TGCGCCAGCAGCGGACCAGGGTCCGGGGAGCTGTTTTTT
v_gene: TRBV10-2; j_gene: TRBJ2-7; d_gene: TRBD2; abundance: NA; CDR3aa: CASSSGGANEQYF; CDR3nt: TGCGCCAGCAGTTCCGGGGGGGCAAACGAGCAGTACTTC
v_gene: TRBV6-5; j_gene: TRBJ2-3; d_gene: TRBD1; abundance: NA; CDR3aa: CASSLTGGMADTQYF; CDR3nt: TGTGCCAGCAGTCTGACAGGGGGGATGGCAGATACGCAGTATTTT
v_gene: TRBV7-9; j_gene: TRBJ1-5; d_gene: NA; abundance: NA; CDR3aa: CASSLAANGNQPQHF; CDR3nt: TGTGCCAGCAGCTTAGCAGCGAACGGGAATCAGCCCCAGCATTTT
v_gene: TRBV7-2; j_gene: TRBJ1-4; d_gene: NA; abundance: NA; CDR3aa: CASSLEAGSDEKLFF; CDR3nt: TGTGCCAGCAGCTTAGAGGCAGGGTCCGATGAAAAACTGTTTTTT
v_gene: TRBV3-1/TRBV3-2; j_gene: TRBJ1-5; d_gene: TRBD1; abundance: once; CDR3aa: CASSTTWTGANQPQHF; CDR3nt: TGTGCCAGCAGCACAACCTGGACAGGAGCAAATCAGCCCCAGCATTTT
v_gene: TRBV11-2; j_gene: TRBJ1-3; d_gene: TRBD1; abundance: NA; CDR3aa: CASSLVGQPAPGNTIYF; CDR3nt: TGTGCCAGCAGCTTAGTGGGACAGCCGGCGCCTGGAAACACCATATATTTT
v_gene: TRBV18; j_gene: TRBJ1-3; d_gene: TRBD1; abundance: NA; CDR3aa: CASSPTGTGGAGNTIYF; CDR3nt: TGTGCCAGCTCACCGACAGGGACTGGTGGCGCTGGAAACACCATATATTTT
v_gene: TRBV27; j_gene: TRBJ2-7; d_gene: TRBD2; abundance: NA; CDR3aa: CASSLSGSSEQYF; CDR3nt: TGTGCCAGCAGTTTAAGCGGGAGCAGCGAGCAGTACTTC
v_gene: TRBV5-6; j_gene: TRBJ2-5; d_gene: NA; abundance: NA; CDR3aa: CASSFLSQETQYF; CDR3nt: TGTGCCAGCAGCTTTCTATCCCAAGAGACCCAGTACTTC
v_gene: TRBV19; j_gene: TRBJ1-1; d_gene: NA; abundance: NA; CDR3aa: CASMREWTEAFF; CDR3nt: TGTGCCAGTATGAGGGAGTGGACTGAAGCTTTCTTT
v_gene: TRBV28; j_gene: TRBJ1-2; d_gene: NA; abundance: NA; CDR3aa: CASSLQQAYGYTF; CDR3nt: TGTGCCAGCAGTTTACAACAGGCCTATGGCTACACCTTC
v_gene: TRBV30; j_gene: TRBJ2-1; d_gene: TRBD2; abundance: NA; CDR3aa: CAWSVTSGSGNEQFF; CDR3nt: TGTGCCTGGAGTGTGACTAGCGGGAGCGGGAATGAGCAGTTCTTC
v_gene: TRBV18; j_gene: TRBJ1-5; d_gene: NA; abundance: NA; CDR3aa: CASSQGGGNQPQHF; CDR3nt: TGTGCCAGCTCCCAGGGTGGCGGCAATCAGCCCCAGCATTTT
v_gene: TRBV6-5; j_gene: TRBJ2-7; d_gene: NA; abundance: NA; CDR3aa: CASSWDTSSYEQYF; CDR3nt: TGTGCCAGCAGTTGGGACACAAGCTCCTACGAGCAGTACTTC
v_gene: TRBV28; j_gene: TRBJ2-7; d_gene: TRBD2; abundance: NA; CDR3aa: CASSLPGEGSYEQYF; CDR3nt: TGTGCCAGCAGTTTGCCGGGGGAGGGCTCCTACGAGCAGTACTTC
v_gene: TRBV11-2; j_gene: TRBJ2-1; d_gene: NA; abundance: NA; CDR3aa: CASSLPPVSSYNEQFF; CDR3nt: TGTGCCAGCAGCCTCCCTCCGGTGAGCTCCTACAATGAGCAGTTCTTC
v_gene: TRBV4-3; j_gene: TRBJ1-1; d_gene: NA; abundance: NA; CDR3aa: CASSQGRNTEAFF; CDR3nt: TGCGCCAGCAGCCAGGGGAGAAACACTGAAGCTTTCTTT
v_gene: TRBV28; j_gene: TRBJ2-5; d_gene: TRBD1; abundance: NA; CDR3aa: CASSWGTGATETQYF; CDR3nt: TGTGCCAGCAGTTGGGGGACAGGGGCTACAGAGACCCAGTACTTC
v_gene: TRBV19; j_gene: TRBJ2-3; d_gene: NA; abundance: NA; CDR3aa: CASTTGVPDTQYF; CDR3nt: TGTGCCAGTACGACTGGAGTTCCAGATACGCAGTATTTT
v_gene: TRBV3-1/TRBV3-2; j_gene: TRBJ1-2; d_gene: NA; abundance: NA; CDR3aa: CASSQEREYYGYTF; CDR3nt: TGTGCCAGCAGCCAAGAAAGGGAGTATTATGGCTACACCTTC
v_gene: TRBV10-3; j_gene: TRBJ2-1; d_gene: NA; abundance: NA; CDR3aa: CAISESWAGSYNEQFF; CDR3nt: TGTGCCATCAGTGAGTCGTGGGCGGGCTCCTACAATGAGCAGTTCTTC
v_gene: TRBV2; j_gene: TRBJ1-5; d_gene: NA; abundance: NA; CDR3aa: CASSPQGGQPQHF; CDR3nt: TGTGCCAGCAGCCCACAAGGGGGTCAGCCCCAGCATTTT
v_gene: TRBV4-1; j_gene: TRBJ2-2; d_gene: TRBD1; abundance: NA; CDR3aa: CASSQKTGFTGELFF; CDR3nt: TGCGCCAGCAGCCAAAAGACAGGGTTCACCGGGGAGCTGTTTTTT
v_gene: TRBV2; j_gene: TRBJ1-5; d_gene: TRBD1; abundance: once; CDR3aa: CASRDRGNQPQHF; CDR3nt: TGTGCCAGCAGAGACAGGGGCAATCAGCCCCAGCATTTT
v_gene: TRBV4-1; j_gene: TRBJ2-7; d_gene: NA; abundance: NA; CDR3aa: CASSPRDSSSYEQYF; CDR3nt: TGCGCCAGCAGCCCGCGGGACAGTAGCTCCTACGAGCAGTACTTC
v_gene: TRBV3-1/TRBV3-2; j_gene: TRBJ1-4; d_gene: NA; abundance: NA; CDR3aa: CASSQRREGREKLFF; CDR3nt: TGTGCCAGCAGCCAAAGACGGGAAGGTCGAGAAAAACTGTTTTTT
v_gene: TRBV29-1; j_gene: TRBJ1-2; d_gene: TRBD1; abundance: NA; CDR3aa: CSVRGTGGYGYTF; CDR3nt: TGCAGCGTGAGGGGGACAGGCGGATATGGCTACACCTTC
v_gene: TRBV4-1; j_gene: TRBJ2-2; d_gene: TRBD2; abundance: once; CDR3aa: CASSQVASGKTGELFF; CDR3nt: TGCGCCAGCAGCCAAGTCGCCAGCGGGAAAACCGGGGAGCTGTTTTTT
v_gene: TRBV18; j_gene: TRBJ1-5; d_gene: NA; abundance: NA; CDR3aa: CASSPVGQGHEAQHF; CDR3nt: TGTGCCAGCTCACCTGTAGGGCAGGGCCACGAAGCCCAGCATTTT
v_gene: TRBV28; j_gene: TRBJ1-2; d_gene: TRBD1; abundance: NA; CDR3aa: CASSWGQGIRSYGYTF; CDR3nt: TGTGCCAGCAGTTGGGGACAGGGGATTCGTTCCTATGGCTACACCTTC
v_gene: TRBV7-2; j_gene: TRBJ2-7; d_gene: TRBD2; abundance: NA; CDR3aa: CASSEILAGVYEQYF; CDR3nt: TGTGCCAGCAGCGAAATCCTAGCGGGCGTCTACGAGCAGTACTTC
v_gene: TRBV5-5; j_gene: TRBJ2-5; d_gene: TRBD1; abundance: NA; CDR3aa: CASSSTGASYQETQYF; CDR3nt: TGTGCCAGCAGCTCGACAGGGGCGTCGTACCAAGAGACCCAGTACTTC
v_gene: TRBV4-1; j_gene: TRBJ2-2; d_gene: TRBD1; abundance: NA; CDR3aa: CASSHPGQGGEYTGELFF; CDR3nt: TGCGCCAGCAGCCATCCGGGACAGGGGGGCGAGTACACCGGGGAGCTGTTTTTT
v_gene: TRBV9; j_gene: TRBJ2-1; d_gene: TRBD2; abundance: NA; CDR3aa: CASSRLADSYNEQFF; CDR3nt: TGTGCCAGCAGCAGACTAGCGGACTCCTACAATGAGCAGTTCTTC
v_gene: TRBV6-1; j_gene: TRBJ2-5; d_gene: TRBD2; abundance: NA; CDR3aa: CASSEGGLAGIWGQYF; CDR3nt: TGTGCCAGCAGTGAAGGGGGACTAGCGGGAATTTGGGGCCAGTACTTC